This T cell receptor (beta chain) was retrieved from a study of OX40 agonist ivuxolimab in advanced cancers. A single count supports this clone. Its antigen is still unknown. Profiled with immunoSEQ multiplex PCR; TCRdb holds only in-frame clones, not every one. Of 50,000 to 80,000 clones in the sample, roughly 81% were seen once. From germline, CDR1 is SGHTA and CDR2 FQGNSA. The CDR3 length is 13 residues. Trimming at V came to 5 bases and at J to 8 bases, leaving 8 bases not matched to a gene. Regarding the study as a whole: At 0.1 to 3.0 mg/kg, clonal expansion of CD4+ and CD8+ blood T cells had occurred by week 6. Averaged across samples, CD8+ T cells carried more expanded clones than CD4+ did. The authors did not determine the antigen specificity of the expanded peripheral T cells.

The TCR was taken from an adult with an advanced solid tumor such as melanoma, head and neck, liver or kidney cancer. Here the sequenced sample was CD4+ or CD8+ T cells sorted from blood, taken in a trial of the OX40 agonist ivuxolimab. J is TRBJ1-2 and V is TRBV7-2, with 7 bases aligning to TRBD1. In nucleotides, the CDR3 is TGTGCCAGCAGCCCACGGGACAGTTCAGGCTACACCTTC. Translating gives CASSPRDSSGYTF. The full variable domain, in which reference TRBV7-2 and TRBJ1-2 provide the parts outside the CDR3, is GAGVSQSPSNKVTEKGKDVELRCDPISGHTALYWYRQSLGQGLEFLIYFQGNSAPDKSGLPSDRFSAERTGGSVSTLTIQRTQQEDSAVYLCASSPRDSSGYTFGSGTRLTVV.